At least ten counts were recorded for the clone carrying this TCR beta chain. The record originates from a study of T cells in Graves' hyperthyroidism and ophthalmopathy. With V trimmed by 6 bases and J by 0 bases, 6 bases remained unmatched. The CDR3 covers 15 residues. Germline V CDR1 and CDR2: MDHEN, SYDVKM. Amplification of TCR beta CDR3 regions was performed using RNA transcripts as template. The study used the HTBI primer set for a first-round RT-PCR of the TCR CDR3. TCRdb passed the multiplex PCR reads through MiXCR, listing each CDR3 protein once. The sample shows approximately 600,000 distinct CDR3 sequences, 16% of them seen only once.

The chain uses TRBV28 and TRBJ2-7; TRBD2 matches at 9 bases. Sequencing was done on a sample of blood. The clonotype originates from a woman younger than 45 with Graves' hyperthyroidism. CDR3 in amino acids: CASRVTSGVSYEQYF. Written as DNA, the CDR3 is TGTGCCAGCAGGGTGACTAGCGGAGTCTCCTACGAGCAGTACTTC.